The rows below give T cell receptor beta chains drawn from one sample of a study of CD8 T cells in Susac syndrome. TCRdb re-called the immunoSEQ multiplex PCR reads with MiXCR, one entry per CDR3 protein. The sample consists of about 210,000 distinct CDR3 sequences, 95% of them appearing once. The sample comprised CD4+ T cells from PBMCs. These TCRs come from a human donor with multiple sclerosis. CDR3s include the opening cysteine and the closing phenylalanine or tryptophan. Fields, in order: D gene, CDR3 length, clone size, J gene, V gene, CDR3 DNA, CDR3 protein. The D gene is left open where the match is weak. Expanded clones get a size class; other rows say once, few or many, or leave the size out.

-	13	-	TRBJ2-7	TRBV4-1	TGCGCCAGCAGCCAAGCTATTAGTTATGAGCAGTACTTC	CASSQAISYEQYF
-	15	-	TRBJ2-3	TRBV29-1	TGCAGCGTTACCCCCCGGAGCGGCAGCACAGATACGCAGTATTTT	CSVTPRSGSTDTQYF
-	12	few	TRBJ2-7	TRBV28	TGTGCCAGCAGGGACAGTTTTTACGAGCAGTACTTC	CASRDSFYEQYF
-	14	-	TRBJ1-2	TRBV5-1	TGCGCCAGCAGCTTGGATGGGAGCCTTTATGGCTACACCTTC	CASSLDGSLYGYTF
-	12	-	TRBJ2-1	TRBV3-1	TGTGCCAGCAGCCAGACAGTGGGGGAGCAGTTCTTC	CASSQTVGEQFF
-	10	-	TRBJ1-1	TRBV20-1	TGCAGTGCTAGTAGAGATGAAGCTTTCTTT	CSASRDEAFF
-	13	-	TRBJ2-3	TRBV5-4	TGTGCCAGCACGGGCCGGGGTGGGGATACGCAGTATTTT	CASTGRGGDTQYF
TRBD1	15	-	TRBJ1-3	TRBV28	TGTGCCAGCAGTTCCCGGGACAGGGGTGGAAACACCATATATTTT	CASSSRDRGGNTIYF
-	12	-	TRBJ2-5	TRBV29-1	TGCAGCGGGGGGGAACTTCAAGGGACCCAGTACTTC	CSGGELQGTQYF
TRBD1	15	-	TRBJ1-5	TRBV19	TGTGCCAGCCGTGAGGCACAGGGGGGCAATCAGCCCCAGCATTTT	CASREAQGGNQPQHF
-	15	once	TRBJ2-1	TRBV7-2	TGTGCCAGCAGCTTAGAGGGGACACTACCGAATGAGCAGTTCTTC	CASSLEGTLPNEQFF
-	12	-	TRBJ2-7	TRBV20-1	TGCAGTGCACGGGACTTCAACTACGAGCAGTACTTC	CSARDFNYEQYF
TRBD1	13	-	TRBJ2-7	TRBV2	TGTGCCAGCATTCGACAGGGGGCTGGCGAGCAGTACTTC	CASIRQGAGEQYF
TRBD1	13	-	TRBJ2-7	TRBV5-6	TGTGCCAGCAGCTCCACAGGGGGGAACGAGCAGTACTTC	CASSSTGGNEQYF
-	15	-	TRBJ1-5	TRBV4-1	TGCGCCAGCAGTCCGGGACGAATGGTGAATCAGCCCCAGCATTTT	CASSPGRMVNQPQHF
-	15	-	TRBJ2-2	TRBV9	TGTGCCAGCAGCCCCCTCGGACCGAACACCGGGGAGCTGTTTTTT	CASSPLGPNTGELFF
-	16	-	TRBJ2-7	TRBV20-1	TGCAGTGCTAGAGCCCTTGGCGGGGAGGCCTCCAACGAGCAGTACTTC	CSARALGGEASNEQYF
-	12	-	TRBJ2-5	TRBV3-1	TGTGCCAGCAGCCAAGTCTCGGAGACCCAGTACTTC	CASSQVSETQYF
-	13	few	TRBJ2-7	TRBV3-1	TGTGCCAGCAGGAGAACAGGGTTCGACGAGCAGTACTTC	CASRRTGFDEQYF
-	17	-	TRBJ1-2	TRBV6-1	TGTGCCAGCAGTGAGGTGTCAAGTCGGCTCGGAAGCTATGGCTACACCTTC	CASSEVSSRLGSYGYTF
-	10	-	TRBJ2-3	TRBV30	TGTGCCCGGAAGGCAGATACGCAGTATTTT	CARKADTQYF
TRBD1	14	few	TRBJ1-2	TRBV7-3	TGTGCCAGCAGCCGGACAGGGGGCGACTATGGCTACACCTTC	CASSRTGGDYGYTF
-	13	-	TRBJ2-3	TRBV3-1	TGTGCCAGCTGCTTCGGTAGCACAGATACGCAGTATTTT	CASCFGSTDTQYF
-	14	-	TRBJ1-1	TRBV4-1	TGCGCCAGCAGCCACGAGGGGGGTTGGACTGAAGCTTTCTTT	CASSHEGGWTEAFF
-	13	-	TRBJ1-5	TRBV30	TGTGCCTGGGCCCGGCAGACCAATCAGCCCCAGCATTTT	CAWARQTNQPQHF
TRBD1	13	once	TRBJ2-5	TRBV28	TGTGCCAGCAGTTTAAAGGGGGCAGCGACCCAGTACTTC	CASSLKGAATQYF
TRBD1	13	-	TRBJ1-1	TRBV6-5	TGTGCCAGCCGACAGGGAGGGCGGGCTGAAGCTTTCTTT	CASRQGGRAEAFF
TRBD1	14	-	TRBJ2-4	TRBV7-9	TGTGCCAGCAGCCTCGCGCCGACAGGGAACATTCAGTACTTC	CASSLAPTGNIQYF
-	13	-	TRBJ2-3	TRBV27	TGTGCCAGCAGTTTATCCTCCACAGATACGCAGTATTTT	CASSLSSTDTQYF
-	14	-	TRBJ2-5	TRBV7-9	TGTGCCAGCAGCTTAGACCCCCGGGGAGAGACCCAGTACTTC	CASSLDPRGETQYF
-	13	-	TRBJ1-1	TRBV12-3/TRBV12-4	TGTGCCAGCAGCATGGTCCCGAGGCCTGAAGCTTTCTTT	CASSMVPRPEAFF
TRBD1	16	-	TRBJ1-5	TRBV12-3/TRBV12-4	TGTGCCAGCAGTACCGGGACAGGGGTGCGCAATCAGCCCCAGCATTTT	CASSTGTGVRNQPQHF
-	14	-	TRBJ2-7	TRBV3-1	TGTGCCAGCAGCCAATTACGGGGTCAGAACGAGCAGTACTTC	CASSQLRGQNEQYF
-	14	-	TRBJ2-1	TRBV11-2	TGTGCCAGCAGCTTAACGCGACCTCTGAATGAGCAGTTCTTC	CASSLTRPLNEQFF
TRBD1	15	-	TRBJ1-6	TRBV5-4	TGTGCCAGCAGCCCATTCAGGGGGCTTAATTCACCCCTCCACTTT	CASSPFRGLNSPLHF
-	12	-	TRBJ2-3	TRBV20-1	TGCAGTGCTGGCAGTTCCGTGAGTACGCAGTATTTT	CSAGSSVSTQYF
TRBD1	13	-	TRBJ2-7	TRBV12-3/TRBV12-4	TGTGCCAGCAGATCGGACAGGGCCCACGAGCAGTACTTC	CASRSDRAHEQYF
-	19	-	TRBJ1-5	TRBV27	TGTGCCAGCAGTCCGACATGGGGAAGGGATCGATATAGCAATCAGCCCCAGCATTTT	CASSPTWGRDRYSNQPQHF
-	15	-	TRBJ2-1	TRBV7-2	TGTGCCAGCAGCTTAAGAGGTCCGGGAGTAGTTGAGCAGTTCTTC	CASSLRGPGVVEQFF
TRBD1	15	-	TRBJ2-7	TRBV9	TGTGCCAGCAGCGCCTCACAGGGGTCGGGCTACGAGCAGTACTTC	CASSASQGSGYEQYF
-	15	-	TRBJ1-5	TRBV27	TGTGCCAGCAGTGATAGGGGGTTTAGCAATCAGCCCCAGCATTTT	CASSDRGFSNQPQHF
-	11	-	TRBJ1-1	TRBV2	TGTGCCAGCACACGGAACACTGAAGCTTTCTTT	CASTRNTEAFF
TRBD1	14	-	TRBJ1-6	TRBV3-1	TGTGCCAGCACCAGGACAGGGACAAATTCACCCCTCCACTTT	CASTRTGTNSPLHF
TRBD2	15	-	TRBJ2-6	TRBV30	TGTGCCTGGAGTTTAGCGGGGCTTGGGGCCAACGTCCTGACTTTC	CAWSLAGLGANVLTF
-	18	-	TRBJ2-7	TRBV12-3/TRBV12-4	TGTGCCAGCAGTTTTAGTCTGGGGGGAGCGCGAGGCGGATACGAGCAGTACTTC	CASSFSLGGARGGYEQYF
-	15	-	TRBJ2-1	TRBV5-6	TGTGCCAGCAGCTTGTTCGGGACGGTTGAGAATGAGCAGTTCTTC	CASSLFGTVENEQFF
-	12	-	TRBJ2-5	TRBV30	TGTGCCTGGAGTCTGGGGGAAGAGACCCAGTACTTC	CAWSLGEETQYF
-	12	-	TRBJ1-5	TRBV20-1	TGCAGTGCTAGATTGAGGGATCAGCCCCAGCATTTT	CSARLRDQPQHF